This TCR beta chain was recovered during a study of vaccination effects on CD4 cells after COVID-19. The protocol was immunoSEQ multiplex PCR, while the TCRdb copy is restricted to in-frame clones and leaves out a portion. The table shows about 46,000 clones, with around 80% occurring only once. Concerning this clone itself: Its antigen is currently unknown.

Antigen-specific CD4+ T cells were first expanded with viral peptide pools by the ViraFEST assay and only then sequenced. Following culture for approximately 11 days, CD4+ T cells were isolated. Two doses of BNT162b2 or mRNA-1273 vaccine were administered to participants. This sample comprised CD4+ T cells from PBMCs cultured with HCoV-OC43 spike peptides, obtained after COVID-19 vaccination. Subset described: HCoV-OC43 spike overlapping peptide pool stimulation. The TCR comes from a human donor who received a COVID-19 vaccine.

In nucleotides, the CDR3 is TGTGCCAGCAGTGTCTTGGAATTGGGTTCACCCCTCCACTTT. It yields the protein CASSVLELGSPLHF. The chain is built from TRBV2 and TRBJ1-6; D is undetermined. The ends were cut back, 4 bases at V and 9 bases at J, with 13 bases in the middle. Germline CDR1 reads SNHLY; CDR2 reads FYNNEI. The CDR3 loop spans 14 amino acids.